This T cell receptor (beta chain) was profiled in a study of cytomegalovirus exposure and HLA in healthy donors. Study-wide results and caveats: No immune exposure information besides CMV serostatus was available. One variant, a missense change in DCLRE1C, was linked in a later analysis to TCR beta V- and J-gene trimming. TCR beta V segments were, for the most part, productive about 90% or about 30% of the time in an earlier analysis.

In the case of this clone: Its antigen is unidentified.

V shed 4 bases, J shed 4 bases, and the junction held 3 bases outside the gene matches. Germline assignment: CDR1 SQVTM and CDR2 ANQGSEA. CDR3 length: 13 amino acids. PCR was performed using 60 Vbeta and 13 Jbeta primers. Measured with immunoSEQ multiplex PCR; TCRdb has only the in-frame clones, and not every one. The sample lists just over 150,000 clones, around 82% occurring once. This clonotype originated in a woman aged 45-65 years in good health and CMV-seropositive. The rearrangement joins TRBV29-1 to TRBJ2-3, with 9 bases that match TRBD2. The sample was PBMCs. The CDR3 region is CSVVRGGADTQYF. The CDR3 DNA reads TGCAGCGTTGTGCGGGGGGGCGCAGATACGCAGTATTTT.